One and the same sample provided the 4 T cell receptor beta chains below, sequenced in a study of CD8 T cells in Susac syndrome. RNA amounts of about 0.45 to 1 ug underwent reverse transcription with random hexamers. One entry per CDR3 protein results from TCRdb running MiXCR on the immunoSEQ multiplex PCR reads. The repertoire holds around 300,000 distinct CDR3 sequences, about 82% seen once, with roughly 0.21% in the top ten. The source material was CD8+ T cells from PBMCs. These receptors all stem from a human donor with multiple sclerosis.

CDR3 amino acids: CASSQDWGSGPEQFF. CDR3 sequence (DNA): TGCGCCAGCAGCCAAGATTGGGGCTCAGGCCCTGAGCAGTTCTTC. The chain recombines TRBV4-3 with TRBJ2-1, with D possibly TRBD1 on 5 matching bases. Germline CDR1 LGHNA, CDR2 YSLEER. Trimming cost V 0 bases and J 9 bases, with 15 bases left between them. This CDR3 has 15 amino acids.

The gene calls are TRBV30 and TRBJ1-6; no clear D gene. Trimming cost V 3 bases and J 15 bases, with 9 bases left between them. Germline lookup yields CDR1 GTSNPN and CDR2 SVGIG (reference sequence). This CDR3 is 10 amino acids long. CDR3 amino acids: CAWRGKVLHF. CDR3 coding DNA: TGTGCCTGGAGAGGGAAGGTCCTCCACTTT.

This clonotype was observed a single time. The chain has TRBV28 and TRBJ1-4; D call uncertain. Per the germline V gene, CDR1 is MDHEN and CDR2 is SYDVKM. Deletions cut 3 bases from V and 4 bases from J, with 15 bases between. This CDR3 has 16 amino acids. The CDR3 nucleotides are TGTGCCAGCAGTTTTACCCCGTTTTTAGGTAATGAAAAACTGTTTTTT. It codes for CASSFTPFLGNEKLFF. Filled out from reference TRBV28 and TRBJ1-4, the complete variable domain reads DVKVTQSSRYLVKRTGEKVFLECVQDMDHENMFWYRQDPGLGLRLIYFSYDVKMKEKGDIPEGYSVSREKKERFSLILESASTNQTSMYLCASSFTPFLGNEKLFFGSGTQLSVL.

This chain connects TRBV7-9 to TRBJ2-5; a weak D match, TRBD2 (5 bases). Germline V gives CDR1 SEHNR, CDR2 FQNEAQ (reference sequence). This CDR3 has 15 residues. With 7 bases removed from V and 2 bases from J, the gap between germline ends came to 17 bases. The CDR3 spells CASIPGWERQETQYF. CDR3 DNA: TGTGCCAGCATCCCTGGGTGGGAGAGGCAAGAGACCCAGTACTTC.